This TCR beta chain was obtained from a study of blood T cells in healthy people across ages. Whole-study findings and limits: From one million sequenced T cells, diversity estimates were lower bounds. Unknown donor CMV status possibly confounded expanded clonotype changes. Age advanced and TCR beta diversity per million T cells fell, roughly linearly.

A remark on this clonotype: Antigen unknown.

A second about 7 to 11 cycle PCR used barcoded and J-beta primers. Template switching added a 12-random-nucleotide identifier to every cDNA molecule. A single record per CDR3 protein comes from TCRdb applying MiXCR to the 5' RACE reads. The data show about 970,000 distinct CDR3 sequences, with roughly 51% seen just once and 20% to 25% held by the top ten. The receptor was isolated from a woman aged 60-75 years in good health. The sample comprised blood.

CDR3 sequence: CASRRRGQGTDTQYF. CDR3 sequence (DNA): TGTGCCAGCAGAAGGAGAGGACAGGGCACAGATACGCAGTATTTT. The chain combines TRBV6-6 with TRBJ2-3; 7 bases are a match to TRBD1. The CDR3 covers 15 residues. Germline loops: CDR1 MNHNY, CDR2 SVGAGI (reference sequence). With V trimmed by 6 bases and J by 1 base, 7 bases remained unmatched.